These T cell receptor beta chains were read from a single sample in a study of Ad26.COV2.S vaccination and SARS-CoV-2 variants. The table came from immunoSEQ multiplex PCR; TCRdb's copy has only in-frame clones and leaves some out. The table has about 350,000 clones, 85% seen once. Specimen: peripheral blood, collected in a trial of Ad26.COV2.S vaccine versus placebo. These receptors all stem from a person between 18 and 65 years old who received the Ad26.COV2.S COVID-19 vaccine or a placebo. The CDR3 runs from the conserved cysteine through the conserved F or W. D genes are given only for firm matches. The listing skips clone size in some rows; elsewhere it reads once, few, many or a size class.

V	J	D	size	CDR3	DNA
TRBV11-2	TRBJ2-5	TRBD2	.	CASSLGTSGDQETQYF	TGTGCCAGCAGCTTAGGGACTAGCGGAGATCAAGAGACCCAGTACTTC
TRBV5-4	TRBJ2-7	.	.	CASSLSPWGQNEQYF	TGTGCCAGCAGCCTTTCACCCTGGGGGCAGAACGAGCAGTACTTC
TRBV2	TRBJ1-1	.	few	CASSSLGVDTEAFF	TGTGCCAGCAGTTCCCTGGGGGTCGACACTGAAGCTTTCTTT
TRBV5-3	TRBJ2-7	.	few	CALLGEHLQGHEQYF	TGTGCCCTTCTTGGGGAACACTTACAGGGCCACGAGCAGTACTTC
TRBV6-5	TRBJ1-5	.	.	CASSTQGQPQHF	TGTGCCAGCAGTACACAGGGCCAGCCCCAGCATTTT
TRBV4-1	TRBJ2-7	TRBD1	.	CASSQSGTGAFLYEQYF	TGCGCCAGCAGCCAGTCCGGGACAGGGGCTTTTTTGTACGAGCAGTACTTC
TRBV2	TRBJ2-5	TRBD1	once	CASSEPTGGLETQYF	TGTGCCAGCAGTGAACCGACAGGGGGCTTAGAGACCCAGTACTTC
TRBV1	TRBJ2-7	.	.	CTSSQMFSRSEQYF	TGCACCAGCAGCCAGATGTTCTCTCGTTCGGAGCAGTACTTC
TRBV7-2	TRBJ2-7	.	.	CASSLQWSGGTSYEQYF	TGTGCCAGCAGTCTCCAGTGGTCCGGGGGCACTTCCTACGAGCAGTACTTC
TRBV28	TRBJ1-3	.	once	CASSAPGNTIYF	TGTGCCAGCAGCGCCCCAGGAAACACCATATATTTT
TRBV7-2	TRBJ1-6	.	once	CASSLEAGGGGPLHF	TGTGCCAGCAGCTTAGAAGCCGGGGGCGGTGGGCCCCTCCACTTT
TRBV11-2	TRBJ1-3	.	once	CASSPGAGAGNTIYF	TGTGCCAGCAGCCCAGGGGCAGGGGCTGGAAACACCATATATTTT
TRBV10-1	TRBJ2-3	.	.	CASSESRALSTDTQYF	TGCGCCAGCAGTGAGTCGAGGGCACTAAGCACAGATACGCAGTATTTT
TRBV19	TRBJ1-6	.	.	CASSGTNRSPLHF	TGTGCCAGTAGTGGGACGAATCGCTCACCCCTCCACTTT
TRBV11-2	TRBJ2-1	.	.	CASSFGQSYNEQFF	TGTGCCAGCAGCTTCGGACAGTCCTACAATGAGCAGTTCTTC
TRBV19	TRBJ2-7	.	.	CASSIDRGSYEQYF	TGTGCCAGTAGTATAGACAGGGGAAGCTACGAGCAGTACTTC
TRBV13	TRBJ2-7	TRBD2	.	CASSTLAGGFYEQYF	TGTGCCAGCAGTACACTAGCGGGGGGGTTCTACGAGCAGTACTTC
TRBV6-5	TRBJ1-1	.	.	CASTPRDEAFF	TGTGCCAGCACCCCTAGGGATGAAGCTTTCTTT
TRBV3-1/TRBV3-2	TRBJ2-7	TRBD2	.	CASSQGPSGDYEQYF	TGTGCCAGCAGCCAAGGTCCTAGCGGGGACTACGAGCAGTACTTC
TRBV7-2	TRBJ2-5	.	.	CASSPRDGETQYF	TGTGCCAGCAGCCCCCGGGACGGGGAGACCCAGTACTTC